The T cell receptor beta chain described here comes from a study of blood T cell repertoires in COVID-19 (dated by TCRdb to the early 2020s). Concerning the study at large: The collaborator samples originated in the United States, Italy and Spain and spanned the acute and convalescent phases of COVID-19. The repertoires were made available in a free public database intended to serve as a resource for research on the immune response to SARS-CoV-2. The material from the prospective study consisted of cDNA or gDNA derived from T cells, B-cell-depleted T cells, or PBMCs. HLA class I and class II types, where available, came from metadata supplied by the sample provider rather than from assay-based typing. The dataset comprised deeply sampled blood TCRbeta repertoires from subjects exposed to, actively infected with, or recovered from COVID-19. The samples were drawn from the first 160 participants of the ongoing ImmuneRACE study and from 1,254 subjects provided by 6 global collaborators. Sample metadata almost always included a de-identified subject ID, COVID-19 status, age in years and sex. Here is what the overall study found, with its caveats: The quantity of clinical and demographic metadata differed by source and by participant and was supplied without curation.

The CDR3 has 11 amino acids, counting the end cysteine and phenylalanine. Kept here is only the CDR3 DNA, which spans 33 bases and is read in frame from base 1. Via the germline V gene (reference sequence), CDR1 is SEHNR and CDR2 FQNEAQ. V is reduced by 10 bases and J by 7 bases, leaving a spacing of 13 bases between them. TCRbeta CDR3 regions were amplified from genomic DNA by means of the immunoSEQ Assay, a bias-controlled multiplex PCR. The authors' analysis ran thus. Nucleated cell counts per sample were estimated from amplification of reference gene primers within the assay. Sequence reads were collapsed and filtered to measure the absolute abundance of every unique TCRbeta CDR3 rearrangement. For each sample, productive Simpson clonality was calculated as the square root of Simpson's diversity index over productive rearrangements. In its TCRdb copy, this immuneACCESS table keeps in-frame sequences only and misses some clones. Where compared with another copy, unresolved V genes explain less than half of these, and the others have no known cause. V, J and clone size reflect that table, while D and trimming were determined from the DNA. A total of 130,000 to 150,000 clones appear in this sample, 87% of them only once. Roughly 8% of the sample is in the top ten clones.

The collaborating institutions used their own protocols to collect whole blood in K2EDTA tubes. For TCRbeta analysis, collaborator samples were shipped as frozen whole blood, as isolated PBMCs, or as DNA extracted from either sample type. As concerns this clone: The specificity of this receptor is unknown. Base qualities are missing; no much larger clone stands one base away.

The TCR comes from a woman between 45 and 65 years old with active or convalescent COVID-19. Material: peripheral blood. The sequence is built from TRBV7-9 and TRBJ1-1; the D segment cannot be called with confidence. The DNA is TGTGCCACCTTAGGGAGCATTGAAGCTTTCTTT. Its protein product is CATLGSIEAFF.